The 11 T cell receptor beta chains presented below share a single source sample, sequenced in a study of T cells in Graves' hyperthyroidism and ophthalmopathy. RNA transcripts served as the template for amplifying TCR beta CDR3 regions. The TCR CDR3 was amplified in a first-round RT-PCR using the HTBI primer set. TCRdb ran MiXCR on the multiplex PCR reads and lists one entry per CDR3 protein. The data show a few hundred thousand distinct CDR3 sequences, with roughly 23% seen just once and under 55% held by the top ten. The sequenced sample was blood. These receptors all come from a woman in her seventies with Graves' ophthalmopathy.

This clonotype was detected many times. The chain uses TRBV20-1 and TRBJ1-6; 9 bases map to TRBD1. V trimming: 1 base; J trimming: 10 bases; junction bases outside the gene matches: 5. The CDR3 totals 14 residues. Germline loops: CDR1 DFQATT, CDR2 SNEGSKA (reference sequence). CDR3 nucleotide sequence: TGCAGTGCTAGAGGACAGGGGGAGCGGTCACCCCTCCACTTT. Its protein is CSARGQGERSPLHF.

The rearrangement links TRBV20-1 to TRBJ2-3; D is unclear. This CDR3 has 16 amino acids. V was cut by 4 bases and J by 2 bases, with 19 bases left in between. Germline-derived CDR1 and CDR2 are DFQATT and SNEGSKA (reference sequence). CDR3 protein: CSATPPRVLTTDTQYF. The CDR3 nucleotides are TGCAGTGCTACCCCTCCTCGGGTACTAACCACAGATACGCAGTATTTT.

This clonotype was counted ten times or more. This chain uses TRBV28 with TRBJ1-1; D might be TRBD1 (5 bases). Germline V gene data show CDR1 as MDHEN and CDR2 as SYDVKM. The CDR3 spans 12 residues. The V and J ends lost 7 bases and 7 bases respectively, with 13 bases between them. CDR3 protein: CASTLGTGEAFF. The DNA for the CDR3 is TGTGCCAGCACCCTGGGAACAGGTGAAGCTTTCTTT.

The sample holds a few counts of this clonotype. This chain connects TRBV4-3 to TRBJ2-1; TRBD2 matches at 7 bases. V lost 3 bases to trimming and J lost 12 bases; unmatched junction nucleotides: 8. CDR3 length: 13 residues. Germline CDR1 is LGHNA and CDR2 is YSLEER. CDR3 bases: TGCGCCAGCAGCCAGGGGGGTCGGGAGGTGCAGTTCTTC. The encoded protein is CASSQGGREVQFF.

In its sample, this clonotype was seen a few times. This chain links TRBV18 with TRBJ2-7; D is unclear. Germline lookup yields CDR1 KGHSH and CDR2 LQKENI. This CDR3 is built from 13 residues. V lost 3 bases to trimming and J lost 0 bases, with 6 bases between them. The CDR3 DNA follows: TGTGCCAGCTCACCGATACACTCCTACGAGCAGTACTTC. Translating gives CASSPIHSYEQYF.

The chain combines TRBV30 with TRBJ1-2; D gene uncertain. V was clipped by 0 bases and J by 2 bases, with 10 bases between them. This CDR3 region has 14 residues. Germline V gene lookup returns CDR1 GTSNPN and CDR2 SVGIG (reference sequence). DNA of the CDR3: TGTGCCTGGAGTGTACGGCTGGGAAACTATGGCTACACCTTC. Translating gives CAWSVRLGNYGYTF.

The chain employs TRBV18 and TRBJ1-2; D is uncertain. CDR1 and CDR2 (germline): KGHSH, LQKENI. The V and J ends lost 2 bases and 4 bases respectively, with 11 bases between them. CDR3 length equals 14 residues. CDR3 DNA sequence: TGTGCCAGCTCACCAAGAGAACTAGGCTATGGCTACACCTTC. As protein: CASSPRELGYGYTF.

A few counts support this clonotype. This chain links TRBV11-2 with TRBJ2-1, with D perhaps TRBD2 (5 bases). CDR1 is SGHAT and CDR2 is FQNNGV in the germline V gene. The CDR3 consists of 17 residues. The V gene lost 3 bases and the J gene lost 0 bases, with 15 bases spanning the gap. CDR3 region: CASSFPPRRASYNEQFF. Here the CDR3 DNA reads TGTGCCAGCAGCTTCCCCCCCCGGCGGGCCTCCTACAATGAGCAGTTCTTC.

This clonotype was counted many times. V gene TRBV20-1 combines with J gene TRBJ1-5; 7 bases are a match to TRBD1. CDR3 length: 16 residues. In germline, CDR1 is DFQATT, CDR2 SNEGSKA (reference sequence). The junction had 9 bases not matched to a gene; V was cut back by 3 bases and J by 1 base. The CDR3 coding sequence is TGCAGTGCTAGCCCCACAGGGGTGGCGAGCAATCAGCCCCAGCATTTT. This codes for CSASPTGVASNQPQHF.

The chain employs TRBV28 and TRBJ1-5; D gene unclear. The germline CDR1 and CDR2 sequences are MDHEN and SYDVKM. The CDR3 totals 17 residues. The V end lost 5 bases, the J end lost 0 bases, and 17 bases lay between the germline ends. CDR3 in amino acids: CASSPPLGYYSNQPQHF. The DNA for the CDR3 is TGTGCCAGCAGTCCGCCTTTGGGATACTATAGCAATCAGCCCCAGCATTTT.

This clonotype was detected a few times. The V call is TRBV12-3 or TRBV12-4, the J call TRBJ2-2, with a possible D match to TRBD1 (6 bases). The V gene lost 7 bases and the J gene lost 4 bases, with 13 bases spanning the gap. The CDR3 is made up of 14 amino acids. The chain's CDR3 is CASNQRGGTGELFF. CDR3 sequence (DNA): TGTGCCAGCAACCAAAGAGGGGGCACCGGGGAGCTGTTTTTT.